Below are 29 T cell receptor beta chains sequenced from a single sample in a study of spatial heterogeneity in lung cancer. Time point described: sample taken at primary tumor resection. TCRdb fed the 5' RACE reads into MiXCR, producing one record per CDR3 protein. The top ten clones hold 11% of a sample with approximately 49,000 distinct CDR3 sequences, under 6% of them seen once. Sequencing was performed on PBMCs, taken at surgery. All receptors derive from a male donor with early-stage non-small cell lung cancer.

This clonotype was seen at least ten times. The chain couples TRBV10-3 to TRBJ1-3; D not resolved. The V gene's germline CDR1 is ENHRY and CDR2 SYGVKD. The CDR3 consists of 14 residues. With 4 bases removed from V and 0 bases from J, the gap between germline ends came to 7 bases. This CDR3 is CAISGAGSGNTIYF. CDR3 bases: TGTGCCATCAGTGGGGCGGGCTCTGGAAACACCATATATTTT.

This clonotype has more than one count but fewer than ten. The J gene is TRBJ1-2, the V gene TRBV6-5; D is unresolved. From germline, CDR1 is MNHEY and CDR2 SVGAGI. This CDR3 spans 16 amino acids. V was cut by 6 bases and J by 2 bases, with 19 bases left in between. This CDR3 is CASSRLPGERNYGYTF. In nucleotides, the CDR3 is TGTGCCAGCAGCCGTCTTCCGGGAGAGAGGAACTATGGCTACACCTTC.

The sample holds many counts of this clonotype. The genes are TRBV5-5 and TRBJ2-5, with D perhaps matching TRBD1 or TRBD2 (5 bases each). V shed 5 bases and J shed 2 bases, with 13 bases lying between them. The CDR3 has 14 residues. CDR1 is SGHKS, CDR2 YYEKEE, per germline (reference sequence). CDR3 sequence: CASRYGTLQETQYF. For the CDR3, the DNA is TGTGCCAGCAGATATGGGACGCTACAAGAGACCCAGTACTTC.

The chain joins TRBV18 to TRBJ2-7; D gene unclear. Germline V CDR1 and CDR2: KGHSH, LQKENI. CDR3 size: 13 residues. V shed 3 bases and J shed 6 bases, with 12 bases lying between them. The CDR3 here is CASSPHPSAEQYF. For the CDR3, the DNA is TGTGCCAGCTCACCGCACCCGAGTGCCGAGCAGTACTTC. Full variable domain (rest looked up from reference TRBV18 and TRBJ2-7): NAGVMQNPRHLVRRRGQEARLRCSPMKGHSHVYWYRQLPEEGLKFMVYLQKENIIDESGMPKERFSAEFPKEGPSILRIQQVVRGDSAAYFCASSPHPSAEQYFGPGTRLTVT.

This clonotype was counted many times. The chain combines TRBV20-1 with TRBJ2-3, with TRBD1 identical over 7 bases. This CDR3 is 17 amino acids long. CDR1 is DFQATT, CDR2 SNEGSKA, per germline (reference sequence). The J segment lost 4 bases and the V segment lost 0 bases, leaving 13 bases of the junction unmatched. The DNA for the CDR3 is TGCAGTGCTAGAGATCTCCGCCGACAGGGTAGTGCAGATACGCAGTATTTT. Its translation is CSARDLRRQGSADTQYF.

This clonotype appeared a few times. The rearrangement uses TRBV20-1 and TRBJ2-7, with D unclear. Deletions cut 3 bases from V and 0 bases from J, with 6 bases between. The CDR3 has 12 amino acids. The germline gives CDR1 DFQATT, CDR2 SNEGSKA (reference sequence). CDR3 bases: TGCAGTGCTAGCGGGCTCTCCTACGAGCAGTACTTC. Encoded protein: CSASGLSYEQYF.

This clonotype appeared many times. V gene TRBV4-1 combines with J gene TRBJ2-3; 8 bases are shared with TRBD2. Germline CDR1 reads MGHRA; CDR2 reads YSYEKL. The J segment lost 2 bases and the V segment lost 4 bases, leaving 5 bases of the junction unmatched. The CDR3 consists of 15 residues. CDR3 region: CASSPGRGVTDTQYF. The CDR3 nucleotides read TGCGCCAGCAGCCCCGGGAGGGGAGTCACAGATACGCAGTATTTT.

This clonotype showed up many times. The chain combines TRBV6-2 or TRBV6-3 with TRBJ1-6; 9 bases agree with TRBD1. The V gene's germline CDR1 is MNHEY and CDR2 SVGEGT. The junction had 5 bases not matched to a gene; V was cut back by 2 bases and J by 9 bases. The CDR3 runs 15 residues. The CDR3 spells CASSYRGQGSSPLHF. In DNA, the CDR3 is TGTGCCAGCAGTTACCGGGGACAGGGCTCTTCACCCCTCCACTTT.

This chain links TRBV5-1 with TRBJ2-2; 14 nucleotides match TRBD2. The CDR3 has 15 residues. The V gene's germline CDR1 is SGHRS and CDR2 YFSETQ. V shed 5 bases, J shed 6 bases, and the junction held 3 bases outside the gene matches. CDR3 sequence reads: CASRSGLAGAGELFF. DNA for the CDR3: TGCGCCAGCAGGTCGGGACTAGCGGGAGCCGGGGAGCTGTTTTTT.

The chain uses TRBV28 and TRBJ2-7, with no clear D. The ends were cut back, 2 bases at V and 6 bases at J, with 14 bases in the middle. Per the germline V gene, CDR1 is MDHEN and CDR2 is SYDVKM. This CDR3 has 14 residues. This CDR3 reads CASSLNLLGFEQYF. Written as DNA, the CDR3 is TGTGCCAGCAGTTTAAACCTGCTAGGGTTCGAGCAGTACTTC.

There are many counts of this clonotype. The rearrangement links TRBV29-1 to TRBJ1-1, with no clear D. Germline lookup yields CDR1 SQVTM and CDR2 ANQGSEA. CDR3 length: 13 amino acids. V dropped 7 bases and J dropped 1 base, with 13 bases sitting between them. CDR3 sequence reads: CSGVTRSNTEAFF. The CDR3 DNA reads TGCAGCGGAGTGACACGTTCGAACACTGAAGCTTTCTTT.

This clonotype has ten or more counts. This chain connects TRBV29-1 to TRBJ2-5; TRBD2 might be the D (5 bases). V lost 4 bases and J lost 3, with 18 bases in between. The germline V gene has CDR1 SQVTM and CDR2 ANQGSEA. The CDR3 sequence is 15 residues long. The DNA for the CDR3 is TGCAGCGTTGGGGCGGGCTCCTCCGCGGAAGAGACCCAGTACTTC. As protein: CSVGAGSSAEETQYF.

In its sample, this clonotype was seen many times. Here the CDR3 reads CASSYPSGEAKNIQYF. The DNA of the CDR3 is TGTGCCAGCAGTTACCCGAGCGGGGAAGCCAAAAACATTCAGTACTTC. The rearrangement uses TRBV6-8 and TRBJ2-4, with 7 positions matching TRBD2. With 2 bases clipped from V and 0 bases from J, the junction kept 4 bases outside the gene matches. CDR1 MNHGY and CDR2 SAAAGT come from the germline V gene. The CDR3 runs to 16 residues.

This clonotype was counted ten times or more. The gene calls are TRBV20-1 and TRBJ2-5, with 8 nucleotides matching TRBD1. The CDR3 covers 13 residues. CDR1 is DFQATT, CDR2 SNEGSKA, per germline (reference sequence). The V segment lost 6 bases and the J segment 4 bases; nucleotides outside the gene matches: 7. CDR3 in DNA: TGCAGTGCGCCGGACAGGGTTCGAGAGACCCAGTACTTC. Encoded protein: CSAPDRVRETQYF.

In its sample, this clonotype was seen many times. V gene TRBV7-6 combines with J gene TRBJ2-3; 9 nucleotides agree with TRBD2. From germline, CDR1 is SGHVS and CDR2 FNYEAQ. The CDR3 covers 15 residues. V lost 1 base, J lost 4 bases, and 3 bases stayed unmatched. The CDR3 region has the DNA TGTGCCAGCAGCTTAGTAGCGGGAGCCCCAGATACGCAGTATTTT. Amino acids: CASSLVAGAPDTQYF.

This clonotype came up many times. CDR3 sequence reads: CAINRDYGNEQFF. The CDR3 nucleotides are TGTGCCATCAACCGGGACTACGGCAATGAGCAGTTCTTC. This chain joins TRBV10-3 and TRBJ2-1, with 7 nucleotides matching TRBD2. The CDR3 has 13 residues. Germline values: CDR1 ENHRY, CDR2 SYGVKD. The V gene end was trimmed by 7 bases and the J gene end by 6 bases; junction bases not matched to a gene: 6.

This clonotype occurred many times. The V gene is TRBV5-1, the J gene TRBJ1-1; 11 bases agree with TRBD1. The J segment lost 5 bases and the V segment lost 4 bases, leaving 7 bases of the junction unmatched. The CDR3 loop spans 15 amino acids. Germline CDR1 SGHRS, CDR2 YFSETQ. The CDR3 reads CASSPMDRGQTEAFF. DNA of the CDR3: TGCGCCAGCAGCCCCATGGACAGGGGGCAGACTGAAGCTTTCTTT.

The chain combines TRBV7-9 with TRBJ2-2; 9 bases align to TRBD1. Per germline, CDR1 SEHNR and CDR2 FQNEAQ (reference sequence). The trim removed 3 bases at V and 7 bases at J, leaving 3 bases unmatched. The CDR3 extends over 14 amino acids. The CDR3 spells CASSFSDRGGELFF. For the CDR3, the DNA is TGTGCCAGCAGCTTCTCGGACAGGGGCGGGGAGCTGTTTTTT.

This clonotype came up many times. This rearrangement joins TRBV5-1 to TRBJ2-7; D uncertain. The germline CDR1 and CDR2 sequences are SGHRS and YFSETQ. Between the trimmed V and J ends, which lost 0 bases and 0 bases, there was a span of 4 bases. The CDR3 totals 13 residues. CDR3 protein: CASSLDRSYEQYF. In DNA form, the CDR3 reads TGCGCCAGCAGCTTGGACCGCTCCTACGAGCAGTACTTC.

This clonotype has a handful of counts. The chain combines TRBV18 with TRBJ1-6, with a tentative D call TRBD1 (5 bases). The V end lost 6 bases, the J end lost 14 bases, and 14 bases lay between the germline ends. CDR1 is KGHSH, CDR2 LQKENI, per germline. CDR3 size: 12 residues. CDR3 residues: CASSRGQGTLHF. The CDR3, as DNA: TGTGCCAGCTCTCGGGGCCAGGGCACCCTCCACTTT. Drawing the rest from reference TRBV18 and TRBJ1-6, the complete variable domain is NAGVMQNPRHLVRRRGQEARLRCSPMKGHSHVYWYRQLPEEGLKFMVYLQKENIIDESGMPKERFSAEFPKEGPSILRIQQVVRGDSAAYFCASSRGQGTLHFGNGTRLTVT.

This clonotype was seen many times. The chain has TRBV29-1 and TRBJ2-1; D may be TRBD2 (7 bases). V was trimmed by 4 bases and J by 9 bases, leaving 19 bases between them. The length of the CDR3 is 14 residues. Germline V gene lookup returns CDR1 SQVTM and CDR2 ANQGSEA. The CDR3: CSVVGGVAAGEQFF. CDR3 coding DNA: TGCAGCGTTGTAGGGGGGGTTGCAGCAGGTGAGCAGTTCTTC.

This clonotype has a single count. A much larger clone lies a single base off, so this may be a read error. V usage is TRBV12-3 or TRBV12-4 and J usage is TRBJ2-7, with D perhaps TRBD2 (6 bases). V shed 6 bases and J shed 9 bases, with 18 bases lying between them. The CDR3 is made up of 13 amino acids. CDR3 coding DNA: TGTGCCAGCAGCATGGAGGGGAGTGTCACGCAGTACTTC. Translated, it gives CASSMEGSVTQYF.

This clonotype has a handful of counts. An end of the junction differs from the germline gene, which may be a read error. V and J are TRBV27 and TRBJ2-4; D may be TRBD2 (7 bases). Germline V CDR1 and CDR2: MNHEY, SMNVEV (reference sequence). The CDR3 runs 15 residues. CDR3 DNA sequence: TGTGTCAGCAGTTTAGGGGGGGGCGAGGGAAACATTCAGTACTTC. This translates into CVSSLGGGEGNIQYF.

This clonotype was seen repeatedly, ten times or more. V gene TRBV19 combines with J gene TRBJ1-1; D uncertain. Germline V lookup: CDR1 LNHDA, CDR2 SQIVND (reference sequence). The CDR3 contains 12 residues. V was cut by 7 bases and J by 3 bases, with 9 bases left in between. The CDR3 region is CASIRPDTEAFF. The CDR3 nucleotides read TGTGCCAGTATCCGACCCGACACTGAAGCTTTCTTT.

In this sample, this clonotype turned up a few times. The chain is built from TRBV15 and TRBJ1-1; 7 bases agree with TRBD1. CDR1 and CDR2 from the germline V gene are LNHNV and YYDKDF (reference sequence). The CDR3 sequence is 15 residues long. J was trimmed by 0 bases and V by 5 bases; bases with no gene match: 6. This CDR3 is CATSLRDSLNTEAFF. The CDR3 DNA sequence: TGTGCCACCAGCCTCCGGGACAGCCTGAACACTGAAGCTTTCTTT.

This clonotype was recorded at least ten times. This CDR3 reads CASQKRERSYNEQFF. DNA for the CDR3: TGTGCCAGTCAAAAGCGGGAGCGGTCCTACAATGAGCAGTTCTTC. The chain is built from TRBV19 and TRBJ2-1, with 8 bases matching TRBD2. Germline V gene data show CDR1 as LNHDA and CDR2 as SQIVND (reference sequence). The CDR3 covers 15 residues. Trimming removed 8 bases from V and 1 base from J; junction bases left unmatched: 7.

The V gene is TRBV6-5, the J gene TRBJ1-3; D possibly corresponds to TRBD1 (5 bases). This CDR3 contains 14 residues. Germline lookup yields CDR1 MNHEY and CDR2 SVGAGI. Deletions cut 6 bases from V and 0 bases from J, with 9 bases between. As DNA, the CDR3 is TGTGCCAGCAGCCGACAGATCTCTGGAAACACCATATATTTT. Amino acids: CASSRQISGNTIYF.

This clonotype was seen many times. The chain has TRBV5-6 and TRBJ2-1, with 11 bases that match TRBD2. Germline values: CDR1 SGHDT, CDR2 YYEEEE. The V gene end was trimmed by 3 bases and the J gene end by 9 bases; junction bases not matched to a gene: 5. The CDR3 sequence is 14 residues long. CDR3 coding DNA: TGTGCCAGCAGCTCCCTAGCGGGAGGTGGTGAGCAGTTCTTC. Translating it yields CASSSLAGGGEQFF.

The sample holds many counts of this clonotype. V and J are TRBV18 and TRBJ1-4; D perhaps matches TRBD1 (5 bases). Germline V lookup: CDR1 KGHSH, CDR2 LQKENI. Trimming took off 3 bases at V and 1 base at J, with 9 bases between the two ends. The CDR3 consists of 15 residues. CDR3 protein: CASSPGQVTNEKLFF. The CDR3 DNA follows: TGTGCCAGCTCACCCGGACAAGTAACTAATGAAAAACTGTTTTTT.